These 9 T cell receptor beta chains were sequenced from one sample in a study of T cell repertoires in aging, cancer and after chemotherapy (dated by TCRdb to between 2018 and 2021). Instead of sorted cells or RNA, genomic DNA extracted from peripheral blood served as the source for amplifying TCR beta rearrangements. The instrument given in TCRdb is Illumina MiSeq. Using a mixed TRB-A/B primer pool, multiplex touch-down PCR amplified rearranged TRB sequences covering the V, D and J segments. TCRdb ran its own pipeline on the public reads, namely fastp trimming at Q25 and MiXCR clone calling, and kept in-frame beta chains. CDR3 protein duplicates are merged, each entry listing the most common genes and DNA. Counted in this sample were 5,000 to 7,500 distinct CDR3 sequences; roughly 28% of them appeared once. The ten largest clones represent 3.5% to 5% of the sample. The specimen was blood. These receptors were taken from a human donor in good health.

The rearrangement uses TRBV10-3 and TRBJ2-2; D perhaps matches TRBD1 (6 bases). Germline V gene data show CDR1 as ENHRY and CDR2 as SYGVKD. V was shortened by 10 bases and J by 7 bases, with 16 bases between the two germline ends. The CDR3 consists of 13 residues. The CDR3 sequence is CATLMGADGELFF. The CDR3 bases are TGTGCCACCCTTATGGGGGCGGACGGGGAGCTGTTTTTT.

By sample fraction, this clonotype is medium-sized. The chain couples TRBV20-1 to TRBJ1-1; D unclear. V lost 3 bases to trimming and J lost 2 bases, with 10 bases between them. In germline, CDR1 is DFQATT, CDR2 SNEGSKA (reference sequence). The CDR3 spans 13 residues. The CDR3 here is CSASILSNTEAFF. The CDR3, as DNA: TGCAGTGCTAGTATACTCAGTAACACTGAAGCTTTCTTT.

This clonotype rates as medium-sized. The chain joins TRBV6-5 to TRBJ2-2; 8 bases match TRBD2. The germline V gene has CDR1 MNHEY and CDR2 SVGAGI. Trimming took 7 bases from V and 3 from J; bases not matched to a gene: 10. This CDR3 comprises 16 residues. The CDR3 protein is CASTSSGSLHTGELFF. The CDR3 nucleotides are TGTGCCAGCACTTCGAGCGGGAGCCTCCACACCGGGGAGCTGTTTTTT.

The J gene is TRBJ2-7, the V gene TRBV28, with 8 bases aligning to TRBD2. Germline CDR1 and CDR2: MDHEN and SYDVKM. V trimming: 5 bases; J trimming: 0 bases; junction bases outside the gene matches: 9. This CDR3 has 16 residues. CDR3 loop: CASSIASGLTSYEQYF. Here the CDR3 DNA reads TGTGCCAGCAGTATTGCTAGCGGGCTTACCTCCTACGAGCAGTACTTC. Together with reference TRBV28 and TRBJ2-7, the CDR3 gives the full variable domain: DVKVTQSSRYLVKRTGEKVFLECVQDMDHENMFWYRQDPGLGLRLIYFSYDVKMKEKGDIPEGYSVSREKKERFSLILESASTNQTSMYLCASSIASGLTSYEQYFGPGTRLTVT.

With regard to this clonotype: A much larger clone is a single base away; this may be a read error. The chain joins TRBV13 to TRBJ2-7; TRBD1 or TRBD2 may be the D gene (5 bases each). The V end lost 4 bases, the J end lost 2 bases, and 12 bases lay between the germline ends. The CDR3 runs 14 residues. Germline CDR1 PRHDT, CDR2 FYEKMQ (reference sequence). The DNA of the CDR3 is TGTGCCAGCAGCTCCTCCGGGACCACCTACGAGCAGTACTTC. Residues: CASSSSGTTYEQYF.

Relative to its sample, this clonotype is medium-sized. The genes are TRBV20-1 and TRBJ2-7; weak D call: TRBD1 (5 bases). V was cut by 3 bases and J by 0 bases, with 12 bases left in between. This CDR3 is built from 14 residues. From germline, CDR1 is DFQATT and CDR2 SNEGSKA (reference sequence). The CDR3 bases are TGCAGTGCTAGCCGCAAGGGGCACTCCTACGAGCAGTACTTC. It is translated as CSASRKGHSYEQYF.

The V call is TRBV7-9, the J call TRBJ2-3; 12 bases are shared with TRBD2. J was trimmed by 8 bases and V by 5 bases; bases with no gene match: 20. The CDR3 is made up of 19 amino acids. Germline loops: CDR1 SEHNR, CDR2 FQNEAQ (reference sequence). CDR3 residues: CASSRLAGAYRISVGTQYF. CDR3 DNA: TGTGCCAGCAGCAGACTAGCGGGAGCGTATCGGATCAGTGTGGGTACGCAGTATTTT.

With regard to this clonotype: One base away lies a much larger clone, so this may be a sequencing read error. The V and J genes are TRBV19 and TRBJ2-1, with D possibly matching TRBD2 (6 bases). V lost 4 bases, J lost 2 bases, and 18 bases lay in between. Germline values: CDR1 LNHDA, CDR2 SQIVND (reference sequence). This CDR3 has 17 amino acids. The CDR3: CASSKDIHGGTYNEQFF. In DNA, the CDR3 is TGTGCCAGTAGTAAAGATATACACGGGGGAACCTACAATGAGCAGTTCTTC.

By sample fraction, this clonotype is medium-sized. The chain joins TRBV15 to TRBJ2-1, with D hard to call. This CDR3 region has 14 residues. Germline assignment: CDR1 LNHNV and CDR2 YYDKDF (reference sequence). The V end lost 4 bases, the J end lost 6 bases, and 13 bases lay between the germline ends. The CDR3 protein is CATSTKVAGNEQFF. The CDR3, as DNA: TGTGCCACCAGCACTAAGGTCGCAGGCAATGAGCAGTTCTTC.